This is a list of T cell receptor beta chains from one sample in a study of CD8 T cells in ankylosing spondylitis. MiXCR was run by TCRdb on the 5' RACE reads, yielding one entry per CDR3 protein. The sample includes about 800,000 distinct CDR3 sequences, approximately 10% of them seen just once. Sequencing was performed on blood, either unsorted or a sorted T cell fraction (not recorded which). The receptors were sampled from a male donor with ankylosing spondylitis. The CDR3 runs from the conserved cysteine through the conserved F or W.

CDR3 length: 14
V gene: TRBV20-1
CDR3 protein: CSAQPRGVTDTQYF

CDR3 length: 15
V gene: TRBV5-1
CDR3 protein: CASKRQDVLGETQYF

CDR3 length: 14
V gene: TRBV6-5
CDR3 protein: CASSYSGPTDTQYF

CDR3 length: 13
V gene: TRBV2
CDR3 protein: CASRTEVNTEAFF

CDR3 length: 14
V gene: TRBV5-1
CDR3 protein: CASSVTSGTPEQYF

CDR3 length: 13
V gene: TRBV6-1
CDR3 protein: CASRLGRGNEQFF

CDR3 length: 16
V gene: TRBV27
CDR3 protein: CASSPRSLDSSYEQYF

CDR3 length: 15
V gene: TRBV5-1
CDR3 protein: CASHVAPRSADTQYF

CDR3 length: 14
V gene: TRBV7-9
CDR3 protein: CASSLNAGEEKLFF

CDR3 length: 11
V gene: TRBV29-1
CDR3 protein: CSVVAHYGYTF

CDR3 length: 14
V gene: TRBV7-2
CDR3 protein: CASSPRGINQPQHF

CDR3 length: 15
V gene: TRBV6-5
CDR3 protein: CASSYYDRNSYEQYF

CDR3 length: 13
V gene: TRBV2
CDR3 protein: CASSGDISYEQYF

CDR3 length: 14
V gene: TRBV30
CDR3 protein: CAWSGLGLEYEQYF

CDR3 length: 19
V gene: TRBV6-1
CDR3 protein: CASSEQEGAALSSYNEQFF

CDR3 length: 13
V gene: TRBV6-5
CDR3 protein: CASSSTGLYGYTF

CDR3 length: 14
V gene: TRBV5-1
CDR3 protein: CASSGGTASYEQYF

CDR3 length: 12
V gene: TRBV6-2/TRBV6-3
CDR3 protein: CACRTASYEQYF

CDR3 length: 14
V gene: TRBV20-1
CDR3 protein: CSARVVGFGQPQHF

CDR3 length: 15
V gene: TRBV7-2
CDR3 protein: CASSLVGGLDYEQYF

CDR3 length: 15
V gene: TRBV20-1
CDR3 protein: CSLTRLAGGSNEQFF

CDR3 length: 14
V gene: TRBV5-1
CDR3 protein: CASSLVRGMDGYTF

CDR3 length: 15
V gene: TRBV20-1
CDR3 protein: CSAREPGDWEETQYF

CDR3 length: 16
V gene: TRBV6-1
CDR3 protein: CASSRRDPGVGYEQYF

CDR3 length: 15
V gene: TRBV6-2/TRBV6-3
CDR3 protein: CASRGQGNSNQPQHF

CDR3 length: 18
V gene: TRBV5-1
CDR3 protein: CASSDGLAGGHGSNEQFF

CDR3 length: 16
V gene: TRBV7-2
CDR3 protein: CASRLRGAREGTEAFF

CDR3 length: 13
V gene: TRBV20-1
CDR3 protein: CSAMGQGRTEAFF

CDR3 length: 13
V gene: TRBV20-1
CDR3 protein: CSASRARVYGYTF

CDR3 length: 13
V gene: TRBV20-1
CDR3 protein: CSARAGANQPQHF

CDR3 length: 16
V gene: TRBV20-1
CDR3 protein: CSARGRGTSGYNEQFF

CDR3 length: 13
V gene: TRBV10-3
CDR3 protein: CAIRRTGGHEQYF

CDR3 length: 13
V gene: TRBV7-7
CDR3 protein: CASSSTSLETQYF

CDR3 length: 16
V gene: TRBV28
CDR3 protein: CASSLQTAAVQETQYF

CDR3 length: 14
V gene: TRBV5-5
CDR3 protein: CASSEAGGHETQYF

CDR3 length: 16
V gene: TRBV4-2
CDR3 protein: CASSQVGGISTDTQYF

CDR3 length: 14
V gene: TRBV6-1
CDR3 protein: CASSQGGIAETQYF

CDR3 length: 14
V gene: TRBV6-1
CDR3 protein: CASSIPGTTTEAFF

CDR3 length: 15
V gene: TRBV20-1
CDR3 protein: CSAPRQGVPQETQYF

CDR3 length: 13
V gene: TRBV29-1
CDR3 protein: CSETTSEYNEQFF

CDR3 length: 12
V gene: TRBV20-1
CDR3 protein: CSARTGDEKLFF

CDR3 length: 14
V gene: TRBV4-3
CDR3 protein: CASSQGLSGYEQYF

CDR3 length: 17
V gene: TRBV20-1
CDR3 protein: CSASKGASGGVTDTQYF

CDR3 length: 13
V gene: TRBV20-1
CDR3 protein: CGLGQGGQETQYF

CDR3 length: 16
V gene: TRBV28
CDR3 protein: CASSLLRQGPDTEAFF

CDR3 length: 14
V gene: TRBV18
CDR3 protein: CASSPRPRGAEAFF

CDR3 length: 14
V gene: TRBV7-2
CDR3 protein: CASSWLAGNYEQYF

CDR3 length: 19
V gene: TRBV5-1
CDR3 protein: CASSFKSGQGPFGDNEQFF

CDR3 length: 13
V gene: TRBV10-1
CDR3 protein: CASSEERLYGYTF

CDR3 length: 13
V gene: TRBV20-1
CDR3 protein: CSGEIQGGDGYTF

CDR3 length: 16
V gene: TRBV7-6
CDR3 protein: CASSLIASNNAGELFF

CDR3 length: 12
V gene: TRBV6-5
CDR3 protein: CASRQVNYGYTF

CDR3 length: 16
V gene: TRBV5-1
CDR3 protein: CASSLVVNSGANVLTF

CDR3 length: 13
V gene: TRBV30
CDR3 protein: CAWRPGRTDTQYF

CDR3 length: 14
V gene: TRBV5-1
CDR3 protein: CASSPQDGDHTQYF